The rows below give T cell receptor beta chains drawn from one sample of a study of monozygotic twins with inflammatory bowel disease. TCRdb reprocessed the 5' RACE reads, with one entry per CDR3 protein and no DNA. The sample holds about 210,000 distinct CDR3 sequences. The specimen was blood. Receptors originate from a human donor with ulcerative colitis or Crohn's disease, or a healthy co-twin of an affected twin (not recorded which). CDR3s include the opening cysteine and the closing phenylalanine or tryptophan.

j_gene	v_gene	CDR3aa
TRBJ2-3	TRBV12-3/TRBV12-4	CASSPGRPQYF
TRBJ1-2	TRBV19	CASSIGRPGRSYTF
TRBJ2-7	TRBV5-1	CASATGGGSYEQYF
TRBJ1-5	TRBV7-2	CASSWTGSNQPQHF
TRBJ2-7	TRBV7-8	CASSGRDPDEQYF
TRBJ2-3	TRBV7-2	CASSSLSSDSTDTQYF
TRBJ2-1	TRBV7-2	CASRGTSGSHYNEQFF
TRBJ1-1	TRBV18	CASSLRQGETTEAFF
TRBJ2-3	TRBV20-1	CSAWGASGTDTQYF
TRBJ2-2	TRBV12-3/TRBV12-4	CASKSGRPQTGELFF
TRBJ2-2	TRBV7-3	CASSGFNTGELFF
TRBJ1-6	TRBV27	CASTLRGAPRSPLHF
TRBJ1-1	TRBV12-3/TRBV12-4	CASSPGGGTEAFF
TRBJ1-1	TRBV28	CASGSWANTEAFF
TRBJ2-7	TRBV20-1	CSAETGLAVYEQYF